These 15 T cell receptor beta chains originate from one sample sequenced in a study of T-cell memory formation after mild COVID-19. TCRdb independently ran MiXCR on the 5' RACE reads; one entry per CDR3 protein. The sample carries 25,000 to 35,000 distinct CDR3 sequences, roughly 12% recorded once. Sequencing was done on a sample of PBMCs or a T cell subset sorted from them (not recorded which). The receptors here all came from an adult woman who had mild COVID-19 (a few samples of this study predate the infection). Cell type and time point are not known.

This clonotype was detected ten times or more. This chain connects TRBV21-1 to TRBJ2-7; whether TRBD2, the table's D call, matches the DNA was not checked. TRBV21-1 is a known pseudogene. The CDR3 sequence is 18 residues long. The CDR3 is CASSSLRLAGVGAYEQYF. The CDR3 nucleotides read TGTGCCAGCAGCTCCCTTCGGCTAGCGGGAGTCGGCGCCTACGAGCAGTACTTC.

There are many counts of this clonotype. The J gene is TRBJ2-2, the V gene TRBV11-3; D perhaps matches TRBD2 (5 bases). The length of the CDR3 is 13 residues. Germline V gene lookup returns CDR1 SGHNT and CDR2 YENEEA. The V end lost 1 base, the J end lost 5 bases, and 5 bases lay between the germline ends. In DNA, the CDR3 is TGTGCCAGCAGCTTAGCGGGAACCGGGGAGCTGTTTTTT. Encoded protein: CASSLAGTGELFF. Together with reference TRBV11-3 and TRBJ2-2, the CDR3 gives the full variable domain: EAGVVQSPRYKIIEKKQPVAFWCNPISGHNTLYWYLQNLGQGPELLIRYENEEAVDDSQLPKDRFSAERLKGVDSTLKIQPAELGDSAVYLCASSLAGTGELFFGEGSRLTVL.

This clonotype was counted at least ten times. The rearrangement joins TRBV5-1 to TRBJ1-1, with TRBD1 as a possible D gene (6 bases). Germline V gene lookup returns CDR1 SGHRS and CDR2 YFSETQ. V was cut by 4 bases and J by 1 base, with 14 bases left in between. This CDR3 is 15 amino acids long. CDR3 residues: CASSAWGATNTEAFF. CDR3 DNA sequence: TGCGCCAGCAGCGCCTGGGGGGCGACGAACACTGAAGCTTTCTTT.

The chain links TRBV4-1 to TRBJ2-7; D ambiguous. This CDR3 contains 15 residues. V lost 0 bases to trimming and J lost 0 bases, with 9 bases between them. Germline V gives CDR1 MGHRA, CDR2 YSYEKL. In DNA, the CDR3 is TGCGCCAGCAGCCAAGAACCCCGGAGCTCCTACGAGCAGTACGTC. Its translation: CASSQEPRSSYEQYV.

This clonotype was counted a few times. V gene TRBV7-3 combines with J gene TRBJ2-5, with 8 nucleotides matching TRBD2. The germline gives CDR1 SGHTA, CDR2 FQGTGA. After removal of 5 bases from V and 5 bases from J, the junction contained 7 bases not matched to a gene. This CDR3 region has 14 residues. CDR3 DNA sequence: TGTGCCAGCAGCCCGGGGGGGCCCTTGGAGACCCAGTACTTC. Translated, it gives CASSPGGPLETQYF. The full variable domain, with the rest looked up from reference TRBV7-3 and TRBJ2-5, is GAGVSQTPSNKVTEKGKYVELRCDPISGHTALYWYRQSLGQGPEFLIYFQGTGAADDSGLPNDRFFAVRPEGSVSTLKIQRTERGDSAVYLCASSPGGPLETQYFGPGTRLLVL.

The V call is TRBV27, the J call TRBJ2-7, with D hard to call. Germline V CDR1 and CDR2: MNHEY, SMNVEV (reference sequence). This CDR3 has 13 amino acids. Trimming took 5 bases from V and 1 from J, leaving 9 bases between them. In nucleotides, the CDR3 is TGTGCCAGCAGTCACGGGCCATCCTACGAGCAGTACGTC. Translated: CASSHGPSYEQYV.

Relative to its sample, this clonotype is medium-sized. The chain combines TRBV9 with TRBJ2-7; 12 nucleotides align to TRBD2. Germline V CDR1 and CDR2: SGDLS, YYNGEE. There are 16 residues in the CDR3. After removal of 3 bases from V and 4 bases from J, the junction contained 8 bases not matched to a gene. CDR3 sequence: CASSATGTSGPYEQYF. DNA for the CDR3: TGTGCCAGCAGCGCGACCGGGACTAGCGGGCCATACGAGCAGTACTTC.

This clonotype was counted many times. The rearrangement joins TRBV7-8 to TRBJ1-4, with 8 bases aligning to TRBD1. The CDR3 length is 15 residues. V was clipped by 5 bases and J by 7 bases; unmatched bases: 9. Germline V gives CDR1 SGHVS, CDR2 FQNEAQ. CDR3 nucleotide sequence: TGTGCCAGCAGCCTAGGAAACAGGGGGATTGAAAAACTGTTTTTT. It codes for CASSLGNRGIEKLFF.

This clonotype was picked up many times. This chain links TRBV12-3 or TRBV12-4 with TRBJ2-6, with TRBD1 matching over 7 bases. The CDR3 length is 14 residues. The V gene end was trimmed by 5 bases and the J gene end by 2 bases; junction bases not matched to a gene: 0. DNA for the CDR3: TGTGCCAGCAGTCAGGGGGCTGGGGCCAACGTCCTGACTTTC. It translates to CASSQGAGANVLTF.

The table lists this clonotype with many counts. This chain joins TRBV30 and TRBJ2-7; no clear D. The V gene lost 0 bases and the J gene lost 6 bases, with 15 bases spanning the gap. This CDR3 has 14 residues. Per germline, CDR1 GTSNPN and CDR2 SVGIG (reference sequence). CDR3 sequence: CAWSVVNLRREQYF. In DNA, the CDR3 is TGTGCCTGGAGTGTAGTAAATTTGAGACGCGAGCAGTACTTC.

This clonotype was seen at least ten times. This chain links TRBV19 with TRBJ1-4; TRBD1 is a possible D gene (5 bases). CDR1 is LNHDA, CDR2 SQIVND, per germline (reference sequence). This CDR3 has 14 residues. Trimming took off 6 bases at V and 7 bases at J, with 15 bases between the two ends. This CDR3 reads CASRKQVSPEKLFF. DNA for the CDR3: TGTGCCAGTAGGAAACAGGTGTCGCCTGAAAAACTGTTTTTT.

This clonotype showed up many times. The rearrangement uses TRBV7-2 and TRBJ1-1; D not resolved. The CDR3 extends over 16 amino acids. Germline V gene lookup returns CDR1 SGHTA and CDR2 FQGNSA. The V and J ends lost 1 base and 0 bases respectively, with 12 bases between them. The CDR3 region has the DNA TGTGCCAGCAGCTTAGGAGGAGTTTCCATGAACACTGAAGCTTTCTTT. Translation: CASSLGGVSMNTEAFF.

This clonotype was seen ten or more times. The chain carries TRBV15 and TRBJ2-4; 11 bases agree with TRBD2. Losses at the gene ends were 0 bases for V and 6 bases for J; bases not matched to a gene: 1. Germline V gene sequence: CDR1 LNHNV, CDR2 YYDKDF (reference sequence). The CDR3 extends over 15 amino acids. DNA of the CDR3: TGTGCCACCAGCAGAGAGGGACTAGCGGTAAACATTCAGTACTTC. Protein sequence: CATSREGLAVNIQYF.

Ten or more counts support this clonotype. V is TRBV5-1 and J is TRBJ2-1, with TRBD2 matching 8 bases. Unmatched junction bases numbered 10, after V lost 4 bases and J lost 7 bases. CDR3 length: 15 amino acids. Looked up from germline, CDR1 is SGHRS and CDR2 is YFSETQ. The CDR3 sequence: CASSPGLAPGNEQFF. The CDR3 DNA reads TGCGCCAGCAGCCCCGGACTAGCCCCAGGTAATGAGCAGTTCTTC.

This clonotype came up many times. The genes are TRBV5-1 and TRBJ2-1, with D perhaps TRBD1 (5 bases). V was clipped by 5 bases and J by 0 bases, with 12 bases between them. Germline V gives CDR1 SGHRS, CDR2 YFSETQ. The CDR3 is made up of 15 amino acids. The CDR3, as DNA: TGCGCCAGCAGTGACCCAGGGTCCTCCTACAATGAGCAGTTCTTC. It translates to CASSDPGSSYNEQFF.